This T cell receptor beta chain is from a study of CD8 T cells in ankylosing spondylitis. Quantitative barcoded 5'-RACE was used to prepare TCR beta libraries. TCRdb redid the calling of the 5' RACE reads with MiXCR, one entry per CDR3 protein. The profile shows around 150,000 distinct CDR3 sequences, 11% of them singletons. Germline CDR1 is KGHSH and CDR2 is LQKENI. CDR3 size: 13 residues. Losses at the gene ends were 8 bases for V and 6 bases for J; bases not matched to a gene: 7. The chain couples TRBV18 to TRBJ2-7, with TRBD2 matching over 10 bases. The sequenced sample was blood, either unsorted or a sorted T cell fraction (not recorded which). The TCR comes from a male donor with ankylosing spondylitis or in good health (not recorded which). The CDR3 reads CASTIAGGSEQYF. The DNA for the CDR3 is TGTGCCAGCACTATAGCGGGAGGAAGCGAGCAGTACTTC.